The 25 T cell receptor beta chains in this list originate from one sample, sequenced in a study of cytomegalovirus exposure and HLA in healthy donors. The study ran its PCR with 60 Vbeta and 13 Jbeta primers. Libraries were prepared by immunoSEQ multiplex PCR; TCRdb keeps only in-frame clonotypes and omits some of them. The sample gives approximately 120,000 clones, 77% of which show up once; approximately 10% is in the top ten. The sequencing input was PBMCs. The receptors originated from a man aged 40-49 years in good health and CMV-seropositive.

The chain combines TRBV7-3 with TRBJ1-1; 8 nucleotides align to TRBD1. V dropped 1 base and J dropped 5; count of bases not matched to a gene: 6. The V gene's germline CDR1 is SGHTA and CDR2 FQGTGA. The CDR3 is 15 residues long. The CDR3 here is CASSLMSGGNTEAFF. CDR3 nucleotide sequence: TGTGCCAGCAGCTTAATGTCAGGGGGCAATACTGAAGCTTTCTTT.

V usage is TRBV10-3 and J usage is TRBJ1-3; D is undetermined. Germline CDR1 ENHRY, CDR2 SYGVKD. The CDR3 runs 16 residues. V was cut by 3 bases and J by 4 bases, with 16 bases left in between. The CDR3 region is CAISDILSGAGNTIYF. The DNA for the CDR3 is TGTGCCATCAGTGATATACTCTCGGGAGCCGGAAACACCATATATTTT.

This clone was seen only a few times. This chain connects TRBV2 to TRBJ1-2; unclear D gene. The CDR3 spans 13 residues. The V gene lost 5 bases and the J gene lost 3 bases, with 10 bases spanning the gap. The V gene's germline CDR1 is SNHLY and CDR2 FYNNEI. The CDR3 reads CASSPESYYGYTF. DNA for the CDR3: TGTGCCAGCAGTCCGGAGAGTTACTATGGCTACACCTTC.

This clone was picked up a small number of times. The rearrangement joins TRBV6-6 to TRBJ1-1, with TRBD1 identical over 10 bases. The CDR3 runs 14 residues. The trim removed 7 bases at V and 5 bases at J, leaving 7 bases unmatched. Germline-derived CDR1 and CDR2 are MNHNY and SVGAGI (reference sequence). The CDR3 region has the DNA TGTGCCAGCAACCCGGGACAGGGGTGGACTGAAGCTTTCTTT. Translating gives CASNPGQGWTEAFF.

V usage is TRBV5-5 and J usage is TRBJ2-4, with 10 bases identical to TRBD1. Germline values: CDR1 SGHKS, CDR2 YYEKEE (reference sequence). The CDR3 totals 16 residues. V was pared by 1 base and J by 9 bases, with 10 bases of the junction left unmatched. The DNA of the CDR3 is TGTGCCAGCAGCTTGATTGAGCGGACAGGGGGGACCATTCAGTACTTC. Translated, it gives CASSLIERTGGTIQYF.

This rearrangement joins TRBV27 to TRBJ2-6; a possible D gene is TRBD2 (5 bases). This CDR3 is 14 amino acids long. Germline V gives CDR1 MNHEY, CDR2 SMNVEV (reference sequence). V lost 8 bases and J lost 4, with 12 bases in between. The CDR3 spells CASATGSGANVLTF. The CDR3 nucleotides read TGTGCCAGCGCGACGGGGTCCGGGGCCAACGTCCTGACTTTC.

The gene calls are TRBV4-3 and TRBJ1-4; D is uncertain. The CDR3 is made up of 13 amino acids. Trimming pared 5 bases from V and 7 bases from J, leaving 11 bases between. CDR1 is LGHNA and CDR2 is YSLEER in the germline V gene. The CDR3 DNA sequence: TGCGCCAGCAGCGCCCAAAGTAGTGAAAAACTGTTTTTT. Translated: CASSAQSSEKLFF.

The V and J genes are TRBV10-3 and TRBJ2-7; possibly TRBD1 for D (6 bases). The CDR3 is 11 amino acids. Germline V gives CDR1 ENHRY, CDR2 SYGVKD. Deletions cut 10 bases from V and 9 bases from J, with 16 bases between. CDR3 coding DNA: TGTGCCACCAGAGGGGGTTCTGGGCAGTACTTC. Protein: CATRGGSGQYF.

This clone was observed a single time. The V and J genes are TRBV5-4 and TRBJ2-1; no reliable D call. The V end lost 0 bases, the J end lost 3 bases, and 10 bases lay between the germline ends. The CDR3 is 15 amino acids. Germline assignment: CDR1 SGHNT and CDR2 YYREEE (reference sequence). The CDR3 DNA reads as TGTGCCAGCAGCTTGGCTCACGCAGTCTACAATGAGCAGTTCTTC. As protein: CASSLAHAVYNEQFF.

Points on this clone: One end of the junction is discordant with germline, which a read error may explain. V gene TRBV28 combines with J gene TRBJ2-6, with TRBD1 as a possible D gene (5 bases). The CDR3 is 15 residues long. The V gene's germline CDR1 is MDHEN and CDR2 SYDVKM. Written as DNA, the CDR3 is TGTGCCAGCAGTTTATGGTCTACTGGGGCCAACGGCCTGACTTTC. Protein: CASSLWSTGANGLTF. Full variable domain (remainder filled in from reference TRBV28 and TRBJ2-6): DVKVTQSSRYLVKRTGEKVFLECVQDMDHENMFWYRQDPGLGLRLIYFSYDVKMKEKGDIPEGYSVSREKKERFSLILESASTNQTSMYLCASSLWSTGANGLTFGAGSRLTVL.

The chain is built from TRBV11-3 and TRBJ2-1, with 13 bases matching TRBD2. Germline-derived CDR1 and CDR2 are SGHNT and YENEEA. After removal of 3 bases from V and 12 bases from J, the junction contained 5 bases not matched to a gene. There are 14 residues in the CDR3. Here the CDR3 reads CASSLGLAGFVQFF. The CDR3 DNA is TGTGCCAGCAGCTTGGGACTAGCGGGGTTTGTGCAGTTCTTC.

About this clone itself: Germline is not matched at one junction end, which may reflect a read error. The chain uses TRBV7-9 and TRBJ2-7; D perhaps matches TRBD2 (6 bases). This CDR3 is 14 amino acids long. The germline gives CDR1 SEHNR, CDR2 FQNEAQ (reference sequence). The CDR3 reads CSSTSRGRSYEQYF. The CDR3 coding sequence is TGTTCCAGCACCAGCCGGGGGAGGTCCTACGAGCAGTACTTC.

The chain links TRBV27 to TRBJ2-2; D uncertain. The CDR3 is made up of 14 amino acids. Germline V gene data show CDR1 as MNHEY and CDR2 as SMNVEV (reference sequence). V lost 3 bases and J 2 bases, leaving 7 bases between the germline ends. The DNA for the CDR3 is TGTGCCAGCAGTTTGAGACAAAACACCGGGGAGCTGTTTTTT. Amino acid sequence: CASSLRQNTGELFF.

Here the CDR3 reads CAWRRIGLDNTDTQYF. The DNA for the CDR3 is TGTGCCTGGAGAAGAATCGGACTGGATAACACAGATACGCAGTATTTT. The chain combines TRBV30 with TRBJ2-3; a possible D gene is TRBD2 (5 bases). Germline V gives CDR1 GTSNPN, CDR2 SVGIG (reference sequence). Trimming shortened V by 3 bases and J by 2 bases, and 18 bases separated the two germline ends. CDR3 size: 16 residues.

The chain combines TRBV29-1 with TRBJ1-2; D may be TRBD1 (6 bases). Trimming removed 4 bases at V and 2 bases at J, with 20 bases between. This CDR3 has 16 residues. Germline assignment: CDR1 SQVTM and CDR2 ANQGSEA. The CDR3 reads CSVVGLTRDKNYGYTF. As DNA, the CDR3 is TGCAGCGTTGTCGGCCTCACCCGGGACAAAAACTATGGCTACACCTTC. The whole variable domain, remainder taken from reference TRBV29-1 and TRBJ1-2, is SAVISQKPSRDICQRGTSLTIQCQVDSQVTMMFWYRQQPGQSLTLIATANQGSEATYESGFVIDKFPISRPNLTFSTLTVSNMSPEDSSIYLCSVVGLTRDKNYGYTFGSGTRLTVV.

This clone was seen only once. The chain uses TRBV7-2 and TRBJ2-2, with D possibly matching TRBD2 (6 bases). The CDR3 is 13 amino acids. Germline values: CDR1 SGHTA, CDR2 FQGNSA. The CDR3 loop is CGTGGTNTGELFF. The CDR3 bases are TGTGGGACCGGGGGAACGAACACCGGGGAGCTGTTTTTT.

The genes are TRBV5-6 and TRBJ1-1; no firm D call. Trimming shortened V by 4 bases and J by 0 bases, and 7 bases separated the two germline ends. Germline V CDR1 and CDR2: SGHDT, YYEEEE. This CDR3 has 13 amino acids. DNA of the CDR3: TGTGCCAGCAGCCCCGGGGTGAACACTGAAGCTTTCTTT. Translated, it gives CASSPGVNTEAFF.

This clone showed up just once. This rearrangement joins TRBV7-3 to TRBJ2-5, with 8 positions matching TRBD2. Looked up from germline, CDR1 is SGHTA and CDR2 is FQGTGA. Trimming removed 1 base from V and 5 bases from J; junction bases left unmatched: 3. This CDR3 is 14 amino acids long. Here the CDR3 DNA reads TGTGCCAGCAGCTTAAATAGCGGGGAGGAGACCCAGTACTTC. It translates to CASSLNSGEETQYF. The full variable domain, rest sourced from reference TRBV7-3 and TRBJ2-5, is GAGVSQTPSNKVTEKGKYVELRCDPISGHTALYWYRQSLGQGPEFLIYFQGTGAADDSGLPNDRFFAVRPEGSVSTLKIQRTERGDSAVYLCASSLNSGEETQYFGPGTRLLVL.

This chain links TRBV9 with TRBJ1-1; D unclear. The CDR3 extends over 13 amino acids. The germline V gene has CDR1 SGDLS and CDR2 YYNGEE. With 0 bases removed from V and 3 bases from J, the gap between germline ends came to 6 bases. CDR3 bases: TGTGCCAGCAGCGTAGGGGAGCACACTGAAGCTTTCTTT. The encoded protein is CASSVGEHTEAFF.

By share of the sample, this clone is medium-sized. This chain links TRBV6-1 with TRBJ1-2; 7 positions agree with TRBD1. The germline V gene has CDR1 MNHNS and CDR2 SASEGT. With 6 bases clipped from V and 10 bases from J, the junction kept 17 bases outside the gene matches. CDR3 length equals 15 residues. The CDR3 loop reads CASRETDRAGSHYTF. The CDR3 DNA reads TGTGCCAGCAGGGAGACCGACAGGGCTGGGAGTCACTACACCTTC.

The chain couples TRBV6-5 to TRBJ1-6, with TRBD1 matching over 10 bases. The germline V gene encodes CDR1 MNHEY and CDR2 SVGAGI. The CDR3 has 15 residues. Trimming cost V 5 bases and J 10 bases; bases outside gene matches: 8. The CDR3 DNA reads TGTGCCAGCAGTCTCGGACAGGGGGGTAGATCACCCCTCCACTTT. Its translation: CASSLGQGGRSPLHF.

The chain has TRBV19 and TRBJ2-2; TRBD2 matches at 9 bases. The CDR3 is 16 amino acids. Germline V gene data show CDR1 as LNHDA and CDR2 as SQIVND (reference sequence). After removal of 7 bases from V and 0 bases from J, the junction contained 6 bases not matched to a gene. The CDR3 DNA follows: TGTGCCAGTACCCCGGCGGGGGGGCCGAACACCGGGGAGCTGTTTTTT. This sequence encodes CASTPAGGPNTGELFF.

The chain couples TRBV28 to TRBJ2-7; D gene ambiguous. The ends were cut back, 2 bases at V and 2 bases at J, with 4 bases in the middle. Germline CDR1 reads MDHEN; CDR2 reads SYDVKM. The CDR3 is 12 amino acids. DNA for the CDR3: TGTGCCAGCAGTTTACGGGCCTACGAGCAGTACTTC. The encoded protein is CASSLRAYEQYF.

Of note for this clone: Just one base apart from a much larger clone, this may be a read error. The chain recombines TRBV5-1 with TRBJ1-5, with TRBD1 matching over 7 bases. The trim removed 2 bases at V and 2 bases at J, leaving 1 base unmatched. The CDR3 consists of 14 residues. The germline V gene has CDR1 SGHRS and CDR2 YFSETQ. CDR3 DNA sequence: TGCGCCAGCAGCTTCGGACAGGGCAATCAGCCCCAGCATTTT. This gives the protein CASSFGQGNQPQHF. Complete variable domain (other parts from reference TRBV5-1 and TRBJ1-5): KAGVTQTPRYLIKTRGQQVTLSCSPISGHRSVSWYQQTPGQGLQFLFEYFSETQRNKGNFPGRFSGRQFSNSRSEMNVSTLELGDSALYLCASSFGQGNQPQHFGDGTRLSIL.

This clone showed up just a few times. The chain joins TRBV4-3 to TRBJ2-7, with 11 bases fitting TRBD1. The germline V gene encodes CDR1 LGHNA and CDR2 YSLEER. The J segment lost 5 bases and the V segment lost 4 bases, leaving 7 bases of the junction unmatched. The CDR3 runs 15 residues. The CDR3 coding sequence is TGCGCCAGCAGCCCAGGACAGGGGGCTCTCCACGAGCAGTACTTC. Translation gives CASSPGQGALHEQYF.